The clone carrying this T cell receptor (beta chain) came up many times. The CDR3 runs 13 residues. Germline V gives CDR1 DFQATT, CDR2 SNEGSKA (reference sequence). V dropped 3 bases and J dropped 8 bases, with 16 bases sitting between them. Time point given: persistent/refractory GD, antithyroid drugs over 5 years with positive TRAb. Construction of the TCR library relied on RNA isolated from PBMCs. In building TCR beta libraries, iRepertoire HTBI primers were used together with Arm-PCR of CDR3 regions. A single record per CDR3 protein comes from TCRdb applying MiXCR to the multiplex PCR reads. The sample contains around 450,000 distinct CDR3 sequences, 20% to 25% of which appear only once. This entry comes from a study of regulatory T cells in long-lasting Graves disease.

Material: peripheral blood mononuclear cells (PBMCs), obtained when the disease was refractory, from a patient treated with antithyroid drugs. The TCR was taken from a female donor with Graves disease. The rearrangement joins TRBV20-1 to TRBJ1-2; D not certain. This CDR3 is CSASDGLLSGYTF. The CDR3 DNA reads TGCAGTGCTAGTGACGGACTCCTTTCGGGCTACACCTTC.